Below, one T cell receptor (beta chain) is given with its context. Its antigen remains unknown. CDR1 is SNHLY, CDR2 FYNNEI, per germline. V shed 7 bases and J shed 3 bases, with 13 bases lying between them. The CDR3 totals 13 residues. This record comes from a study of T cell responses to AZD1222 COVID-19 vaccine. Study-level points and caveats: Spike-specific TCR depth and breadth grew after two AZD1222 doses.

The table came from immunoSEQ multiplex PCR; TCRdb's copy has only in-frame clones and leaves some out. The profile shows 85,000 to 100,000 clones, 70% to 90% of them singletons. The chain has TRBV2 and TRBJ2-7; D gene uncertain. This TCR was recovered from an adult in good health. Specimen: peripheral blood, collected on day 0 of AZD1222 vaccination. The CDR3 spells CASMPDRGYEQYF. Written as DNA, the CDR3 is TGTGCCAGCATGCCCGATAGAGGCTACGAGCAGTACTTC.